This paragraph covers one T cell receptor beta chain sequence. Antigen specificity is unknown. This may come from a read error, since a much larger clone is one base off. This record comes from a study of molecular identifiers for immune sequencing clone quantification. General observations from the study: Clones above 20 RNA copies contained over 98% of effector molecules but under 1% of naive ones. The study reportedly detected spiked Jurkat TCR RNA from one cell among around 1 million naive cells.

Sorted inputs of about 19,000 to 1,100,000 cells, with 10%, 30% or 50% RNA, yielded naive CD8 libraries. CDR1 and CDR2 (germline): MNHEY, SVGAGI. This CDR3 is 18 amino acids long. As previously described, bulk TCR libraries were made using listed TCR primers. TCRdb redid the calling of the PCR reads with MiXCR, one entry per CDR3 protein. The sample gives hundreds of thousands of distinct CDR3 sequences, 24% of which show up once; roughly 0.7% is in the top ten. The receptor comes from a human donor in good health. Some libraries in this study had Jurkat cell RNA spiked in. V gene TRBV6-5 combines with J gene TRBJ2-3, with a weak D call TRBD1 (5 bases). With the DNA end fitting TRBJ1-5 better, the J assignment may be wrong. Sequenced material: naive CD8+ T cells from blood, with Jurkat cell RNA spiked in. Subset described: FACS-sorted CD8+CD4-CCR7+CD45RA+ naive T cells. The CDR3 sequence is CASSYSYPGYPGTDTQHF. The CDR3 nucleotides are TGTGCCAGCAGTTACTCCTACCCAGGGTATCCGGGCACAGATACGCAGCATTTT.